This T cell receptor (beta chain) was documented in a study of T cells in Graves' hyperthyroidism and ophthalmopathy. Study-level information: Peripheral blood collection took place at initial diagnosis, before any treatment. General study points: Most thyroid clonotypes expanded above 0.001 were also detected in blood.

V was cut by 2 bases and J by 9 bases, with 13 bases left in between. Germline CDR1 LNHDA, CDR2 SQIVND (reference sequence). This CDR3 is built from 13 residues. This clonotype showed up many times. Its target is not known. The source material, RNA transcripts, was used to amplify TCR beta CDR3 regions. RT-PCR in the first round (using the HTBI primer set) targeted the TCR CDR3. TCRdb reprocessed the multiplex PCR reads via MiXCR and lists one record per CDR3 protein. Of about 350,000 distinct CDR3 sequences in the sample, around 14% were seen once. Stable Graves' hyperthyroidism denoted no ophthalmopathy progression over 18 months.

This clonotype was sampled from a woman aged 25 to 39 with Graves' hyperthyroidism. The chain uses TRBV19 and TRBJ1-2, with D possibly matching TRBD1 (6 bases). Sequenced material: blood. As DNA, the CDR3 is TGTGCCAGTAGTATACCCGGGGGCTTAAGCTACACCTTC. This codes for CASSIPGGLSYTF. Full variable domain (missing parts from reference TRBV19 and TRBJ1-2): DGGITQSPKYLFRKEGQNVTLSCEQNLNHDAMYWYRQDPGQGLRLIYYSQIVNDFQKGDIAEGYSVSREKKESFPLTVTSAQKNPTAFYLCASSIPGGLSYTFGSGTRLTVV.